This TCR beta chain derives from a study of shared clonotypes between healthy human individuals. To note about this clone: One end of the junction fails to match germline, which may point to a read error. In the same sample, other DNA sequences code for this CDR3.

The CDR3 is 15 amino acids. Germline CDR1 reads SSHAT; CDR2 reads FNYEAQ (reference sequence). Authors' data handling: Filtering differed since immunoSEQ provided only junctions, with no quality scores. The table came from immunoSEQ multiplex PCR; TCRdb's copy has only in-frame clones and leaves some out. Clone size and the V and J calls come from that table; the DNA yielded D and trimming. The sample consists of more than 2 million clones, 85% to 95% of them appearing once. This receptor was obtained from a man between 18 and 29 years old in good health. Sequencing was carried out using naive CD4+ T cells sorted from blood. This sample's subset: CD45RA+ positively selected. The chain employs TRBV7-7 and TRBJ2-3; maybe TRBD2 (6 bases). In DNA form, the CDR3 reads TGTGCTAGCAGCTCGGGACTGTCAAGCACAGATACGCAGTATTTT. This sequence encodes CASSSGLSSTDTQYF.